The present T cell receptor beta chain was sequenced within a study of blood T cells in healthy people across ages. Next came a second PCR, run for about 7 to 11 cycles, which used a sample-barcoded 5' primer along with a J-beta primer mix. In TCRdb, the 5' RACE reads were re-called with MiXCR into one record per CDR3 protein. The sample contains about 1 million distinct CDR3 sequences, around 43% of which appear only once. Per the germline V gene, CDR1 is MNHEY and CDR2 is SMNVEV (reference sequence). The CDR3 is made up of 14 amino acids. V was trimmed by 8 bases and J by 6 bases, leaving 14 bases between them.

The sequenced sample consisted of blood. The sequence came from a woman aged 55-69 years in good health. The chain couples TRBV27 to TRBJ1-6, with D unclear. The CDR3 reads CASGVTVSNSPLHF. The CDR3 DNA is TGTGCCAGCGGAGTTACGGTCTCTAATTCACCCCTCCACTTT.